This is a list of T cell receptor beta chains from one sample in a study of blood T cell repertoires in COVID-19. Profiling relied on immunoSEQ multiplex PCR, and the TCRdb table lists in-frame clones only, not all of them. The table shows more than 75,000 clones, with approximately 86% occurring only once. The sample was peripheral blood. These receptors all come from a man of 80 years or more with active or convalescent COVID-19. CDR3s include the opening cysteine and the closing phenylalanine or tryptophan. D genes are given only for firm matches. The listing skips clone size in some rows; elsewhere it reads once, few, many or a size class.

len,abundance,j_gene,d_gene,v_gene,CDR3nt,CDR3aa
14,-,TRBJ2-7,-,TRBV5-8,TGTGCCAGCACGCAGGATTCTCTTATTGGCGAGCAGTACTTC,CASTQDSLIGEQYF
14,-,TRBJ1-4,-,TRBV25-1,TGTGCCAGCAGTGATTTTGGAGGGAATGAAAAACTGTTTTTT,CASSDFGGNEKLFF
14,few,TRBJ2-7,-,TRBV18,TGTGCCAGCTCACCAGCTAGCCGGTCCTACGAGCAGTACTTC,CASSPASRSYEQYF
15,-,TRBJ2-2,TRBD2,TRBV19,TGTGCCAGTAGTAGTAATAGCGGGAGTTACGGGGAGCTGTTTTTT,CASSSNSGSYGELFF
15,-,TRBJ1-4,-,TRBV27,TGTGCCAGCAGTCCCTCCAGGGGTCTCCGTCAAAAACTGTTTTTT,CASSPSRGLRQKLFF
13,few,TRBJ1-1,-,TRBV12-5,TGTGCTAGTGGTTTGGAAACGGGTACTGAAGCTTTCTTT,CASGLETGTEAFF
17,-,TRBJ1-1,TRBD1,TRBV5-1,TGCGCCAGCAGCTTGAGACAGGGTGGTACGGAGAACACTGAAGCTTTCTTT,CASSLRQGGTENTEAFF
15,-,TRBJ1-1,TRBD1,TRBV2,TGTGCCAGCAGCCAATCGGGACAGGGTTCAACTGAAGCTTTCTTT,CASSQSGQGSTEAFF
18,-,TRBJ2-6,TRBD1,TRBV19,TGTGCCAGTAGTTCCACGACAGGGAAACCCTCTGGGGCCAACGTCCTGACTTTC,CASSSTTGKPSGANVLTF
15,-,TRBJ1-4,TRBD1,TRBV7-2,TGTGCCAGCAGCTTAGCGAGGGGGCCGGGAGAAAAACTGTTTTTT,CASSLARGPGEKLFF
18,-,TRBJ1-4,TRBD1,TRBV28,TGTGCCAGCAGCACACGTAGACAGGGGCTGGGACCTCATGAAAAACTGTTTTTT,CASSTRRQGLGPHEKLFF
17,many,TRBJ2-1,TRBD2,TRBV10-3,TGTGCCATCAGAGCCGGCTTGGGGAGCGGGAGTAGGAATGAGCAGTTCTTC,CAIRAGLGSGSRNEQFF
15,-,TRBJ2-3,TRBD2,TRBV5-4,TGTGCCAGCAGCTTTCAGCGGGACAGCACAGATACGCAGTATTTT,CASSFQRDSTDTQYF
16,-,TRBJ1-5,TRBD1,TRBV3-1/TRBV3-2,TGTGCCAGCAGCCCCGGGACAGGGACGGGATATCAGCCCCAGCATTTT,CASSPGTGTGYQPQHF
13,-,TRBJ1-2,TRBD1,TRBV6-5,TGTGCCAGCAGACGCGACAGGGATTGGGGCTACACCTTC,CASRRDRDWGYTF
15,-,TRBJ1-1,-,TRBV2,TGTGCCAGCAGTAGGGATGGGGGGGGTTTGTCTGAAGCTTTCTTT,CASSRDGGGLSEAFF
17,-,TRBJ2-1,TRBD2,TRBV5-5,TGTGCCAGCAGCTTGGTAACTAGCGGGGGTTCCTACAATGAGCAGTTCTTC,CASSLVTSGGSYNEQFF
12,-,TRBJ2-1,-,TRBV5-1,TGCGCCAGCAGCTCACAACCGGGGGAGCAGTTCTTC,CASSSQPGEQFF
15,-,TRBJ2-7,-,TRBV7-8,TGTGCCAGCAGCTTAAGTCCTAGCGATCCTTACGAGCAGTACTTC,CASSLSPSDPYEQYF
15,-,TRBJ2-1,-,TRBV4-1,TGCGCCAGCAGCCAAGGCCTAGCGTTGTACAATGAGCAGTTCTTC,CASSQGLALYNEQFF
13,-,TRBJ2-5,-,TRBV19,TGTGCCAGTAGACCAAGAGGACAAGAGACCCAGTACTTC,CASRPRGQETQYF
16,-,TRBJ2-3,TRBD2,TRBV9,TGTGCCAGCAGCCCACCGACTAGCGGGAGGGATCGTCGCCAGTATTTT,CASSPPTSGRDRRQYF
15,-,TRBJ2-1,-,TRBV11-3,TGTGCCAGCAGCTTAATGGGGAGCTCCTACAATGAGCAGTTCTTC,CASSLMGSSYNEQFF
17,-,TRBJ2-7,TRBD2,TRBV5-6,TGTGCCAGCAGCTTGGGCGCGGGACTAGCGGGACCTGGGGAGCAGTACTTC,CASSLGAGLAGPGEQYF
14,-,TRBJ2-7,-,TRBV27,TGTGCCAGCCATAGACCCGGACTTACCTACGAGCAGTACTTC,CASHRPGLTYEQYF
15,-,TRBJ2-7,TRBD1,TRBV6-6,TGTGCCAGCCGGCAGTTCGGACAGGGTATCTACGAGCAGTACTTC,CASRQFGQGIYEQYF
15,-,TRBJ2-1,-,TRBV4-1,TGCGCCAGCAGCCAAGACTCTCGGAGATACAATGAGCAGTTCTTC,CASSQDSRRYNEQFF
17,few,TRBJ1-2,TRBD1,TRBV7-6,TGTGCCAGCAGCCTAGGGACAGTACGCCTGGCCAACTATGGCTACACCTTC,CASSLGTVRLANYGYTF
14,-,TRBJ1-1,TRBD1,TRBV19,TGTGCCTCCAAACCGCCGGGGACAGGGGGTTCGGCTTTCTTT,CASKPPGTGGSAFF
15,-,TRBJ1-3,TRBD1,TRBV5-6,TGTGCCAGCAGCTTGTACAGGGGAGTGGGAAACACCATATATTTT,CASSLYRGVGNTIYF
16,-,TRBJ2-3,-,TRBV5-3,TGTGCCAGAAGCTCCAGACGGAGTGGAAGCACAGATACGCAGTATTTT,CARSSRRSGSTDTQYF
20,-,TRBJ2-3,TRBD2,TRBV4-3,TGCGCCAGCAGCCAAGACGGGGGTAGCGGGAGTCGCGGTTGGGCAGATACGCAGTATTTT,CASSQDGGSGSRGWADTQYF
17,-,TRBJ2-1,TRBD2,TRBV7-9,TGTGCCAGCAGCCCCCGCTTGAGCGGGGGATCCTACAATGAGCAGTTCTTC,CASSPRLSGGSYNEQFF
18,-,TRBJ2-7,TRBD2,TRBV5-1,TGCGCCAGCAGCACGGGACTAGCGGGAGGGCGCAATAGGTACGAGCAGTACTTC,CASSTGLAGGRNRYEQYF
16,-,TRBJ2-5,TRBD2,TRBV19,TGTGCCAGTAGTCCAAGGACTAGCGGGGCCAAAGAGACCCAGTACTTC,CASSPRTSGAKETQYF
17,-,TRBJ1-2,TRBD1,TRBV4-3,TGCGCCAGCAGCCAAGAATACACGGGACAGGGTCTGTATGGCTACACCTTC,CASSQEYTGQGLYGYTF
17,-,TRBJ2-7,-,TRBV21-1,TGTGCCAGCAGCAAAAAGGAGTGGTACAATCCCTCCTACGAGCAGTACTTC,CASSKKEWYNPSYEQYF
14,-,TRBJ1-6,TRBD1,TRBV7-9,TGTGCCAGCAGACGGGACAGGATAAATTCACCCCTCCACTTT,CASRRDRINSPLHF
14,few,TRBJ2-7,TRBD1,TRBV18,TGTGCCAGCTCATCGCAGGGGGCGGTTGACGAGCAGTACTTC,CASSSQGAVDEQYF
13,-,TRBJ2-4,TRBD2,TRBV5-1,TGCGCCAGCAGCTCCGGGACTAGGGACATTCAGTACTTC,CASSSGTRDIQYF
16,-,TRBJ2-2,TRBD2,TRBV7-8,TGTGCCAGCAGCCCGTGGACTAGCGGGGTCACCGGGGAGCTGTTTTTT,CASSPWTSGVTGELFF
17,-,TRBJ2-2,TRBD2,TRBV15,TGTGCCACCAGCAGACCCAGGTCGGCGGGAGGGCCAGCGGAGCTGTTTTTT,CATSRPRSAGGPAELFF
15,-,TRBJ1-2,TRBD1,TRBV5-6,TGTGCCAGCAGCTTGGGGGACAGGGCATCGTGGGGCTACACCTTC,CASSLGDRASWGYTF
14,-,TRBJ2-7,TRBD2,TRBV19,TGTGCCAGTAGTATTAGCGGGGTTACCTACGAGCAGTACTTC,CASSISGVTYEQYF